The 22 T cell receptor beta chains below come from one sample, sequenced in a study of human T cells and chemical hapten exposure. One entry per CDR3 protein results from TCRdb running MiXCR on the RACE reads. This sample carries about 92,000 distinct CDR3 sequences, 9.5% to 13% of them seen once, and the ten largest clones take more than 1%. The time point is: patch test 3, about 24 weeks after DPC sensitization. Treatment noted: therapeutic diphenylcyclopropenone sensitization with weekly scalp DPC. The sample was whole blood, taken in connection with sensitization to the hapten diphenylcyclopropenone (DPC). The receptors come from a woman in her 30s with alopecia areata. Some clones in this sample may be carry-over from other donors' samples.

The table lists this clonotype with many counts. The chain couples TRBV6-2 or TRBV6-3 to TRBJ2-1; TRBD2 matches 11 bases. The CDR3 loop spans 13 amino acids. Germline lookup yields CDR1 MNHEY and CDR2 SVGEGT. V dropped 4 bases and J dropped 7; count of bases not matched to a gene: 0. The CDR3: CASSSSGRNEQFF. As DNA, the CDR3 is TGTGCCAGCAGTTCTAGCGGGAGGAATGAGCAGTTCTTC.

In its sample, this clonotype was seen many times. The V and J genes are TRBV29-1 and TRBJ1-1; D gene uncertain. CDR3 length: 12 residues. Trimming shortened V by 4 bases and J by 0 bases, and 6 bases separated the two germline ends. CDR1 and CDR2 from the germline V gene are SQVTM and ANQGSEA. CDR3 nucleotides: TGCAGCGTTGTTACACTGAACACTGAAGCTTTCTTT. Translating it yields CSVVTLNTEAFF.

This clonotype was seen only a few times. The chain uses TRBV11-2 and TRBJ1-1; unclear D gene. Per the germline V gene, CDR1 is SGHAT and CDR2 is FQNNGV. The V end lost 1 base, the J end lost 1 base, and 7 bases lay between the germline ends. This CDR3 region has 14 residues. CDR3 in amino acids: CASSLGLQNTEAFF. CDR3 coding DNA: TGTGCCAGCAGCTTAGGCCTTCAGAACACTGAAGCTTTCTTT.

The chain is built from TRBV12-3 or TRBV12-4 and TRBJ1-5; D gene unclear. Trimming left V 7 bases short and J 1 base short, with 14 bases between. The CDR3 has 15 amino acids. The CDR3 DNA reads TGTGCCAGCACCTTCACGACGGGAAGCAATCAGCCCCAGCATTTT. Its protein product is CASTFTTGSNQPQHF.

This clonotype was observed at least ten times. The CDR3 coding sequence is TGTGCCAGCAGGAAAGACTCCAACGAGCAGTACGTC. This sequence encodes CASRKDSNEQYV. The genes are TRBV2 and TRBJ2-7; D gene uncertain. Germline V CDR1 and CDR2: SNHLY, FYNNEI. The CDR3 has 12 amino acids.

The gene calls are TRBV10-3 and TRBJ1-1; 12 positions agree with TRBD1. J gave up 3 bases and V 6 bases, and 2 bases lay outside the gene matches. The CDR3 is 14 residues long. CDR1 and CDR2 from the germline V gene are ENHRY and SYGVKD. CDR3 sequence reads: CAISGTGGHTEAFF. For the CDR3, the DNA is TGTGCCATCAGCGGGACAGGGGGCCACACTGAAGCTTTCTTT.

This clonotype was observed a handful of times. CDR3 DNA sequence: TGTGCCAGCAGCACCACCTCTGGGGCCAACGTCCTGACTTTC. The encoded protein is CASSTTSGANVLTF. The chain links TRBV6-5 to TRBJ2-6; no definite D call. The ends were cut back, 6 bases at V and 0 bases at J, with 6 bases in the middle. The germline CDR1 and CDR2 sequences are MNHEY and SVGAGI. This CDR3 has 14 residues.

This rearrangement joins TRBV4-2 to TRBJ2-1; D possibly corresponds to TRBD2 (6 bases). This CDR3 is 17 amino acids long. Trimming left V 0 bases short and J 2 bases short, with 14 bases between. CDR1 is LGHNA, CDR2 YNFKEQ, per germline. The CDR3 sequence: CASSQEVGGTAYNEQFF. The CDR3, as DNA: TGTGCCAGCAGCCAAGAAGTTGGGGGGACCGCCTACAATGAGCAGTTCTTC.

The chain uses TRBV7-9 and TRBJ2-3; D call uncertain. V lost 0 bases to trimming and J lost 1 base, with 11 bases between them. CDR1 and CDR2 from the germline V gene are SEHNR and FQNEAQ (reference sequence). There are 16 residues in the CDR3. CDR3 amino acids: CASSLAGPSGTDTQYF. In nucleotides, the CDR3 is TGTGCCAGCAGCTTAGCCGGACCATCTGGCACAGATACGCAGTATTTT.

The table lists this clonotype with many counts. The chain joins TRBV20-1 to TRBJ2-3; TRBD2 aligns across 10 bases. CDR1 DFQATT and CDR2 SNEGSKA come from the germline V gene (reference sequence). V was clipped by 3 bases and J by 4 bases; unmatched bases: 13. This CDR3 comprises 17 residues. CDR3 coding DNA: TGCAGTGCTAGTCCAGCGGGAGGGCCGATTGCTGCAGATACGCAGTATTTT. Its translation: CSASPAGGPIAADTQYF.

Only a few counts were recorded for this clonotype. The V and J genes are TRBV15 and TRBJ2-2, with D possibly matching TRBD1 (6 bases). Trimming removed 1 base from V and 3 bases from J, with 9 bases in between. This CDR3 has 15 residues. Looked up from germline, CDR1 is LNHNV and CDR2 is YYDKDF (reference sequence). Here the CDR3 DNA reads TGTGCCACCAGCAGAGGGGCAGGGGACACCGGGGAGCTGTTTTTT. Translation gives CATSRGAGDTGELFF.

The J gene is TRBJ1-1, the V gene TRBV30, with 8 bases identical to TRBD1. The junction had 8 bases not matched to a gene; V was cut back by 2 bases and J by 3 bases. CDR1 and CDR2 (germline): GTSNPN, SVGIG (reference sequence). This CDR3 is 15 amino acids long. This CDR3 reads CAWSRTGFGDTEAFF. In nucleotides, the CDR3 is TGTGCCTGGAGTCGGACAGGGTTTGGTGACACTGAAGCTTTCTTT.

This clonotype was observed at least ten times. The chain carries TRBV6-5 and TRBJ2-1; 10 nucleotides line up with TRBD2. CDR1 and CDR2 from the germline V gene are MNHEY and SVGAGI. V dropped 4 bases and J dropped 6; count of bases not matched to a gene: 3. This CDR3 is 14 amino acids long. CDR3 loop: CASSLVAGGNEQFF. The DNA for the CDR3 is TGTGCCAGCAGTTTGGTAGCGGGAGGCAATGAGCAGTTCTTC.

The V gene is TRBV5-8, the J gene TRBJ1-5; D remains ambiguous. This CDR3 is 15 amino acids long. The germline gives CDR1 SGHTS, CDR2 YDEGEE. Trimming left V 2 bases short and J 0 bases short, with 9 bases between. DNA of the CDR3: TGTGCCAGCAGCTTATGGGGAAATAGCAATCAGCCCCAGCATTTT. It encodes CASSLWGNSNQPQHF.

Many counts were recorded for this clonotype. V and J are TRBV5-1 and TRBJ2-4; 7 nucleotides line up with TRBD1. Germline V gene sequence: CDR1 SGHRS, CDR2 YFSETQ. V lost 0 bases and J lost 6; bases outside the gene matches: 6. The CDR3 loop spans 15 amino acids. The CDR3 nucleotides are TGCGCCAGCAGCTTGGGACAGGGTGTAGCAAACATTCAGTACTTC. Its translation is CASSLGQGVANIQYF.

This clonotype was found a few times. V gene TRBV29-1 combines with J gene TRBJ2-3; the D is unclear. The CDR3 spans 12 residues. V was cut by 2 bases and J by 3 bases, with 6 bases left in between. CDR1 SQVTM and CDR2 ANQGSEA come from the germline V gene. The CDR3 nucleotides read TGCAGCGTTGAAAGTGTGACAGATACGCAGTATTTT. Translation gives CSVESVTDTQYF.

The V call is TRBV27, the J call TRBJ2-4; the D gene is possibly TRBD1 (6 bases). The CDR3 is made up of 16 amino acids. The ends were cut back, 3 bases at V and 0 bases at J, with 12 bases in the middle. CDR1 and CDR2 from the germline V gene are MNHEY and SMNVEV (reference sequence). The CDR3 protein is CASSFFAGAAKNIQYF. The CDR3 nucleotides read TGTGCCAGCAGTTTTTTCGCAGGGGCAGCCAAAAACATTCAGTACTTC.

Ten or more counts support this clonotype. The chain couples TRBV10-3 to TRBJ1-5; 7 bases fit TRBD1. After removal of 6 bases from V and 2 bases from J, the junction contained 1 base not matched to a gene. This CDR3 spans 13 amino acids. Germline values: CDR1 ENHRY, CDR2 SYGVKD. The CDR3 spells CAIRQGRNQPQHF. CDR3 in DNA: TGTGCCATCAGACAGGGGCGCAATCAGCCCCAGCATTTT.

The rearrangement uses TRBV10-3 and TRBJ1-1, with D maybe TRBD1 (6 bases). Germline lookup yields CDR1 ENHRY and CDR2 SYGVKD. With 11 bases removed from V and 3 bases from J, the gap between germline ends came to 19 bases. The CDR3 is made up of 14 amino acids. The CDR3, as DNA: TGTGCCGCCTCATCCGGACAGACCGACACTGAAGCTTTCTTT. Encoded protein: CAASSGQTDTEAFF.

This clonotype was counted between two and nine times. This chain connects TRBV3-1 to TRBJ1-2; 8 bases line up with TRBD1. The CDR3 is made up of 15 amino acids. Germline CDR1 LGHDT, CDR2 YNNKEL (reference sequence). Trimming at V came to 5 bases and at J to 6 bases, leaving 11 bases not matched to a gene. CDR3 sequence: CASSSYYRGVDGYTF. In nucleotides, the CDR3 is TGTGCCAGCAGCTCCTACTACAGGGGGGTGGATGGCTACACCTTC. Combining the CDR3 with reference TRBV3-1 and TRBJ1-2 gives the whole variable domain DTAVSQTPKYLVTQMGNDKSIKCEQNLGHDTMYWYKQDSKKFLKIMFSYNNKELIINETVPNRFSPKSPDKAHLNLHINSLELGDSAVYFCASSSYYRGVDGYTFGSGTRLTVV.

The V gene is TRBV20-1, the J gene TRBJ1-3, with D possibly matching TRBD1 (6 bases). CDR3 length: 15 amino acids. Per germline, CDR1 DFQATT and CDR2 SNEGSKA (reference sequence). V lost 1 base and J lost 3, with 13 bases in between. CDR3 coding DNA: TGCAGTGCTAGAGCCCAGACAGGCTTTGGAAACACCATATATTTT. As protein: CSARAQTGFGNTIYF.

This clonotype was observed a few times. One end of the junction varies from germline; a read error may be responsible. The CDR3 DNA reads TGCAGCGTCGAAGAGCGGAGTGTCGATACGCAGTATTTT. This translates into CSVEERSVDTQYF. The chain combines TRBV29-1 with TRBJ2-3; D possibly corresponds to TRBD2 (5 bases). Per the germline V gene, CDR1 is SQVTM and CDR2 is ANQGSEA. The CDR3 is made up of 13 amino acids.